A single sample is the source of the 24 T cell receptor beta chains below, sequenced in a study of T cell responses to AZD1222 COVID-19 vaccine. Generated by immunoSEQ multiplex PCR, the TCRdb table keeps only in-frame clones and is missing some. The sample includes approximately 170,000 clones, roughly 92% of them seen just once. The sample here was peripheral blood, taken on day 0 of AZD1222 vaccination. The receptors come from an adult in good health.

The J gene is TRBJ1-1, the V gene TRBV29-1; D ambiguous. V shed 3 bases and J shed 7 bases, with 3 bases lying between them. The CDR3 has 9 residues. The germline V gene encodes CDR1 SQVTM and CDR2 ANQGSEA. This chain's CDR3 is CSVDVEAFF. The CDR3 coding sequence is TGCAGCGTTGATGTTGAAGCTTTCTTT.

This clone was seen once. This rearrangement joins TRBV5-1 to TRBJ2-7, with TRBD1 identical over 7 bases. The trim removed 3 bases at V and 3 bases at J, leaving 6 bases unmatched. The CDR3 loop spans 14 amino acids. CDR1 and CDR2 (germline): SGHRS, YFSETQ. This CDR3 is CASSYDREIYEQYF. CDR3 in DNA: TGCGCCAGCAGCTACGACAGGGAGATCTACGAGCAGTACTTC.

The chain joins TRBV6-1 to TRBJ1-6; 8 bases match TRBD1. V was clipped by 3 bases and J by 7 bases; unmatched bases: 5. Germline-derived CDR1 and CDR2 are MNHNS and SASEGT. The CDR3 loop spans 15 amino acids. The CDR3 sequence: CASSEWTGQNSPLHF. CDR3 DNA sequence: TGTGCCAGCAGTGAGTGGACAGGGCAGAATTCACCCCTCCACTTT.

J is TRBJ1-2 and V is TRBV6-4; 8 nucleotides match TRBD1. V shed 5 bases and J 3 bases; nucleotides not matched to a gene: 8. The CDR3 runs 15 residues. CDR1 and CDR2 from the germline V gene are MRHNA and SNTAGT. CDR3 protein: CASSLTQGAYYGYTF. The CDR3 DNA follows: TGTGCCAGCAGTCTTACTCAGGGGGCATACTATGGCTACACCTTC.

The CDR3 DNA reads as TGTGCCAGTGGCGGGCCCCTTAGCACAGATACGCAGTATTTT. It specifies CASGGPLSTDTQYF. This rearrangement joins TRBV3-1 (or the pseudogene TRBV3-2) to TRBJ2-3; D possibly corresponds to TRBD2 (5 bases). The CDR3 totals 14 residues. The V end was cut by 9 bases, the J end by 0 bases, with 13 bases between. The V gene's germline CDR1 is LGHDT and CDR2 YNNKEL (reference sequence).

This chain connects TRBV12-3 or TRBV12-4 to TRBJ1-6; 8 positions agree with TRBD1. The CDR3 spans 13 residues. The ends lost 3 bases at V and 8 bases at J; junction bases unmatched: 0. CDR3 coding DNA: TGTGCCAGCAGTTTGACAGGGGATTCACCCCTCCACTTT. Amino acid sequence: CASSLTGDSPLHF.

J is TRBJ1-1 and V is TRBV12-3 or TRBV12-4; D gene unclear. Trimming shortened V by 6 bases and J by 3 bases, and 5 bases separated the two germline ends. The CDR3 sequence is 11 residues long. The CDR3 region is CASSEYTEAFF. The CDR3 region has the DNA TGTGCCAGCAGCGAGTACACTGAAGCTTTCTTT.

Here the CDR3 reads CASGPSGGTDTQYF. CDR3 nucleotide sequence: TGTGCTAGTGGTCCTAGCGGAGGCACAGATACGCAGTATTTT. This rearrangement joins TRBV12-5 to TRBJ2-3, with 7 bases that match TRBD2. This CDR3 comprises 14 residues. Germline assignment: CDR1 LGHNT and CDR2 FRNRAP. V lost 5 bases, J lost 1 base, and 3 bases stayed unmatched.

The V call is TRBV7-8, the J call TRBJ1-1; D is unclear. Germline assignment: CDR1 SGHVS and CDR2 FQNEAQ. The CDR3 is 13 residues long. V lost 2 bases to trimming and J lost 6 bases, with 10 bases between them. The CDR3 coding sequence is TGTGCCAGCAGCTTATTCTTTGGAGCTGAAGCTTTCTTT. Its protein is CASSLFFGAEAFF. Combining the CDR3 with reference TRBV7-8 and TRBJ1-1 gives the whole variable domain GAGVSQSPRYKVAKRGQDVALRCDPISGHVSLFWYQQALGQGPEFLTYFQNEAQLDKSGLPSDRFFAERPEGSVSTLKIQRTQQEDSAVYLCASSLFFGAEAFFGQGTRLTVV.

The rearrangement links TRBV29-1 to TRBJ1-1, with a possible D match to TRBD1 (5 bases). With 0 bases removed from V and 11 bases from J, the gap between germline ends came to 16 bases. The CDR3 runs 13 residues. Germline-derived CDR1 and CDR2 are SQVTM and ANQGSEA. This chain's CDR3 is CSVEDRQGGWAFF. The DNA of the CDR3 is TGCAGCGTTGAAGATCGGCAGGGTGGCTGGGCTTTCTTT. The full variable domain, completed using reference TRBV29-1 and TRBJ1-1, is SAVISQKPSRDICQRGTSLTIQCQVDSQVTMMFWYRQQPGQSLTLIATANQGSEATYESGFVIDKFPISRPNLTFSTLTVSNMSPEDSSIYLCSVEDRQGGWAFFGQGTRLTVV.

The chain recombines TRBV27 with TRBJ1-6, with 10 bases aligning to TRBD1. Trimming at V came to 7 bases and at J to 6 bases, leaving 9 bases not matched to a gene. This CDR3 has 16 amino acids. Germline assignment: CDR1 MNHEY and CDR2 SMNVEV (reference sequence). CDR3 loop: CASTRTGGTLNSPLHF. The CDR3 DNA follows: TGTGCCAGCACGCGGACAGGGGGAACTCTTAATTCACCCCTCCACTTT.

V is TRBV10-3 and J is TRBJ1-2, with TRBD1 identical over 10 bases. J gave up 4 bases and V 6 bases, and 17 bases lay outside the gene matches. The CDR3 is made up of 18 amino acids. Per the germline V gene, CDR1 is ENHRY and CDR2 is SYGVKD. The CDR3 sequence: CAISPGTGASLYFYGYTF. The CDR3 DNA follows: TGTGCCATCAGCCCCGGGACAGGGGCTTCCCTATACTTCTATGGCTACACCTTC.

This clone was counted between two and nine times. V is TRBV27 and J is TRBJ1-5; D is perhaps TRBD1 (6 bases). Trimming shortened V by 6 bases and J by 0 bases, and 15 bases separated the two germline ends. This CDR3 spans 16 amino acids. From germline, CDR1 is MNHEY and CDR2 SMNVEV (reference sequence). The chain's CDR3 is CASRRTGTNSNQPQHF. CDR3 bases: TGTGCCAGCAGGAGGACCGGGACAAATAGCAATCAGCCCCAGCATTTT.

The J gene is TRBJ1-5, the V gene TRBV4-2; D may be TRBD1 (5 bases). The germline V and J ends were trimmed by 1 base and 0 bases, with 13 bases remaining between them. This CDR3 has 17 amino acids. Germline-derived CDR1 and CDR2 are LGHNA and YNFKEQ. CDR3 in amino acids: CASSQVGGGRSNQPQHF. CDR3 DNA sequence: TGTGCCAGCAGCCAAGTCGGCGGGGGTCGTAGCAATCAGCCCCAGCATTTT.

V usage is TRBV14 and J usage is TRBJ1-1; 8 bases fit TRBD1. The junction had 11 bases not matched to a gene; V was cut back by 4 bases and J by 4 bases. Looked up from germline, CDR1 is SGHDN and CDR2 is FVKESK. The CDR3 covers 16 residues. CDR3 region: CASSLGTGLRSTEAFF. DNA for the CDR3: TGTGCCAGCAGCCTCGGGACAGGCCTCCGGAGCACTGAAGCTTTCTTT.

V and J are TRBV6-5 and TRBJ1-6, with TRBD1 as a possible D gene (6 bases). Trimming pared 11 bases from V and 7 bases from J, leaving 18 bases between. The CDR3 spans 14 residues. CDR1 and CDR2 from the germline V gene are MNHEY and SVGAGI. CDR3 amino acids: CASSRGGANSPLHF. DNA of the CDR3: TGTGCCTCCTCAAGGGGGGGCGCGAATTCACCCCTCCACTTT.

This chain connects TRBV6-1 to TRBJ2-7; 8 bases map to TRBD2. From germline, CDR1 is MNHNS and CDR2 SASEGT. V trimming: 6 bases; J trimming: 0 bases; junction bases outside the gene matches: 7. The CDR3 contains 15 residues. The CDR3 region has the DNA TGTGCCAGCAGCACCCGGGGACTAGGCTCCTACGAGCAGTACTTC. It codes for CASSTRGLGSYEQYF.

The gene calls are TRBV15 and TRBJ2-3; D not resolved. Trimming cost V 2 bases and J 0 bases, with 12 bases left between them. CDR3 length: 16 residues. Germline loops: CDR1 LNHNV, CDR2 YYDKDF (reference sequence). The CDR3 here is CATSRSLGGSTDTQYF. In DNA form, the CDR3 reads TGTGCCACCAGCAGATCCTTGGGCGGCAGCACAGATACGCAGTATTTT. The complete variable domain, with remaining parts taken from reference TRBV15 and TRBJ2-3, reads DAMVIQNPRYQVTQFGKPVTLSCSQTLNHNVMYWYQQKSSQAPKLLFHYYDKDFNNEADTPDNFQSRRPNTSFCFLDIRSPGLGDTAMYLCATSRSLGGSTDTQYFGPGTRLTVL.

This chain connects TRBV2 to TRBJ2-7, with 9 positions matching TRBD1. The germline gives CDR1 SNHLY, CDR2 FYNNEI. The CDR3 has 14 amino acids. V dropped 4 bases and J dropped 6; count of bases not matched to a gene: 7. DNA for the CDR3: TGTGCCAGCAGTGTTATGGACAGGGGAGGCGAGCAGTACTTC. It is translated as CASSVMDRGGEQYF.

V usage is TRBV7-3 and J usage is TRBJ2-1, with 10 bases that match TRBD2. V gave up 1 base and J gave up 3 bases; unmatched junction bases: 9. Looked up from germline, CDR1 is SGHTA and CDR2 is FQGTGA. The CDR3 totals 18 residues. The CDR3 coding sequence is TGTGCCAGCAGCTTAAAGGCTAGCGGGGGAACTTTCTACAATGAGCAGTTCTTC. It encodes CASSLKASGGTFYNEQFF. Looking up the rest from reference TRBV7-3 and TRBJ2-1 gives the full variable domain: GAGVSQTPSNKVTEKGKYVELRCDPISGHTALYWYRQSLGQGPEFLIYFQGTGAADDSGLPNDRFFAVRPEGSVSTLKIQRTERGDSAVYLCASSLKASGGTFYNEQFFGPGTRLTVL.

The chain joins TRBV4-1 to TRBJ2-5; the D call may be TRBD1 or TRBD2 (6 bases each). There are 16 residues in the CDR3. CDR1 MGHRA and CDR2 YSYEKL come from the germline V gene. Between the trimmed V and J ends, which lost 1 base and 0 bases, there was a span of 12 bases. Written as DNA, the CDR3 is TGCGCCAGCAGCCAAGTGGGGGGCGGGTACCAAGAGACCCAGTACTTC. Protein: CASSQVGGGYQETQYF.

The chain recombines TRBV4-1 with TRBJ1-4, with a tentative D call TRBD1 (6 bases). Germline CDR1 and CDR2: MGHRA and YSYEKL. The CDR3 covers 16 residues. The V gene lost 1 base and the J gene lost 4 bases, with 13 bases spanning the gap. This CDR3 is CASSQGPTGINEKLFF. CDR3 sequence (DNA): TGCGCCAGCAGCCAAGGCCCCACAGGGATTAATGAAAAACTGTTTTTT.

This chain links TRBV6-5 with TRBJ1-2, with 10 positions matching TRBD1. The germline V gene encodes CDR1 MNHEY and CDR2 SVGAGI. The CDR3 runs to 16 residues. V shed 2 bases and J 4 bases; nucleotides not matched to a gene: 7. CDR3 sequence (DNA): TGTGCCAGCAGTTACGTCGGGACAGGGGTGGGCTATGGCTACACCTTC. It specifies CASSYVGTGVGYGYTF.

The chain recombines TRBV29-1 with TRBJ2-1, with D possibly TRBD2 on 5 matching bases. Germline V gene data show CDR1 as SQVTM and CDR2 as ANQGSEA. The CDR3 is 12 amino acids. Trimming pared 2 bases from V and 5 bases from J, leaving 7 bases between. The CDR3 sequence: CSVERRDNEQFF. Here the CDR3 DNA reads TGCAGCGTTGAACGGCGGGACAATGAGCAGTTCTTC.